Following are 31 T cell receptor beta chains from one sample sequenced in a study of patients and donors after allogeneic stem cell transplantation. TCRdb reprocessed the RT-PCR reads with MiXCR, giving one entry per CDR3 protein. Among some 150,000 distinct CDR3 sequences listed, about a third were seen once. The sequenced sample was blood, either unsorted or a sorted T cell fraction (not recorded which). The receptors derive from a human donor who was either an allogeneic HSCT recipient or a stem cell or donor lymphocyte infusion donor (not recorded which). It is not recorded whose cells these are; they may come from a transplant donor.

This clonotype was counted a few times. This rearrangement joins TRBV12-3 or TRBV12-4 to TRBJ1-1; TRBD1 is a possible D gene (6 bases). The CDR3 loop spans 15 amino acids. V shed 5 bases and J shed 1 base, with 14 bases lying between them. The CDR3 sequence: CASSPSTGPNTEAFF. The CDR3 bases are TGTGCCAGCAGTCCGTCGACAGGACCGAACACTGAAGCTTTCTTT.

This clonotype has a handful of counts. The chain combines TRBV12-3 or TRBV12-4 with TRBJ1-2, with TRBD1 identical over 9 bases. V shed 5 bases and J 4 bases; nucleotides not matched to a gene: 5. This CDR3 comprises 14 residues. The CDR3 is CASSTRGQGYGYTF. In DNA form, the CDR3 reads TGTGCCAGCAGTACCCGGGGACAGGGCTATGGCTACACCTTC.

About this clonotype itself: An end of the junction differs from the germline gene, which may be a read error. The V call is TRBV7-7, the J call TRBJ2-1; D ambiguous. Germline lookup yields CDR1 SSHAT and CDR2 FNYEAQ (reference sequence). The CDR3 spans 14 residues. The CDR3 DNA is TGTGCTAGCAGCTTAGCACCAGCAGAGAATGAGCAGTTCTTC. Translating gives CASSLAPAENEQFF.

A note on this clonotype: One end of the junction varies from germline; a read error may be responsible. The chain combines TRBV29-1 with TRBJ1-6; D is perhaps TRBD1 (5 bases). This CDR3 comprises 13 residues. Germline loops: CDR1 SQVTM, CDR2 ANQGSEA. The CDR3 spells CSVGDTGSSPPHF. DNA of the CDR3: TGCAGCGTTGGAGATACAGGTTCCTCACCCCCCCACTTT.

The chain links TRBV5-1 to TRBJ1-2; D might be TRBD1 (5 bases). Germline V gene sequence: CDR1 SGHRS, CDR2 YFSETQ. This CDR3 comprises 13 residues. The V end lost 4 bases, the J end lost 0 bases, and 7 bases lay between the germline ends. The CDR3, as DNA: TGCGCCAGCAGCGGGGACCCTAACTATGGCTACACCTTC. It yields the protein CASSGDPNYGYTF. The complete variable domain, with remaining parts taken from reference TRBV5-1 and TRBJ1-2, reads KAGVTQTPRYLIKTRGQQVTLSCSPISGHRSVSWYQQTPGQGLQFLFEYFSETQRNKGNFPGRFSGRQFSNSRSEMNVSTLELGDSALYLCASSGDPNYGYTFGSGTRLTVV.

This clonotype appeared a few times. The CDR3 spells CASTSDSGNTIYF. Written as DNA, the CDR3 is TGTGCCAGCACCTCGGACAGCGGAAACACCATATATTTT. This chain links TRBV12-3 or TRBV12-4 with TRBJ1-3; D might be TRBD1 (6 bases). This CDR3 spans 13 amino acids. Trimming took off 7 bases at V and 4 bases at J, with 11 bases between the two ends.

The rearrangement joins TRBV4-1 to TRBJ2-7; D is uncertain. This CDR3 contains 14 residues. Trimming cost V 0 bases and J 0 bases, with 6 bases left between them. Germline V lookup: CDR1 MGHRA, CDR2 YSYEKL. The DNA of the CDR3 is TGCGCCAGCAGCCAAGATCTCCCCTCCTACGAGCAGTACGTC. This codes for CASSQDLPSYEQYV.

This clonotype was picked up a small number of times. In DNA, the CDR3 is TGTGCCAGCAGCATGGATAATTCACCCCTCCACTTT. Translating gives CASSMDNSPLHF. V gene TRBV9 combines with J gene TRBJ1-6; D remains unclear. Trimming took 4 bases from V and 5 from J, leaving 4 bases between them. Looked up from germline, CDR1 is SGDLS and CDR2 is YYNGEE. The CDR3 consists of 12 residues.

The rearrangement joins TRBV7-3 to TRBJ2-3, with D unresolved. V was pared by 5 bases and J by 1 base, with 7 bases between. Germline V lookup: CDR1 SGHTA, CDR2 FQGTGA. The CDR3 consists of 13 residues. DNA for the CDR3: TGTGCCAGCAGCCCTGCGGGCACAGATACGCAGTATTTT. It translates to CASSPAGTDTQYF.

This clonotype occurred a few times. The chain links TRBV9 to TRBJ1-2, with D hard to call. There are 15 residues in the CDR3. Deletions cut 4 bases from V and 0 bases from J, with 13 bases between. Germline V CDR1 and CDR2: SGDLS, YYNGEE. The CDR3: CASSPGRDSNYGYTF. The CDR3 coding sequence is TGTGCCAGCAGCCCGGGCCGGGATTCTAACTATGGCTACACCTTC. Full variable domain (outside the CDR3, taken from reference TRBV9 and TRBJ1-2): DSGVTQTPKHLITATGQRVTLRCSPRSGDLSVYWYQQSLDQGLQFLIQYYNGEERAKGNILERFSAQQFPDLHSELNLSSLELGDSALYFCASSPGRDSNYGYTFGSGTRLTVV.

This chain joins TRBV27 and TRBJ1-6; D is unresolved. CDR3 length equals 15 residues. CDR1 is MNHEY and CDR2 is SMNVEV in the germline V gene (reference sequence). V was trimmed by 2 bases and J by 6 bases, leaving 11 bases between them. CDR3 nucleotides: TGTGCCAGCAGTTTACTATCGCCCCTTAATTCACCCCTCCACTTT. It codes for CASSLLSPLNSPLHF.

In its sample, this clonotype was seen a few times. The chain is built from TRBV27 and TRBJ1-1, with D possibly being TRBD1 (6 bases). The germline V and J ends were trimmed by 6 bases and 5 bases, with 19 bases remaining between them. Germline V gene data show CDR1 as MNHEY and CDR2 as SMNVEV (reference sequence). The CDR3 covers 15 residues. For the CDR3, the DNA is TGTGCCAGCAGCTTTTTAGCAGGGGTAGGGACTGAAGCTTTCTTT. It yields the protein CASSFLAGVGTEAFF.

This clonotype has only one observation. The gene calls are TRBV6-5 and TRBJ2-2; D might be TRBD1 (5 bases). Germline V gene lookup returns CDR1 MNHEY and CDR2 SVGAGI. This CDR3 comprises 14 residues. V dropped 7 bases and J dropped 3 bases, with 12 bases sitting between them. The CDR3 reads CASTPGHHTGELFF. CDR3 nucleotide sequence: TGTGCCAGCACCCCCGGACATCACACCGGGGAGCTGTTTTTT.

This clonotype showed up many times. The gene calls are TRBV6-5 and TRBJ1-5; D gene unclear. The germline gives CDR1 MNHEY, CDR2 SVGAGI. V was shortened by 6 bases and J by 2 bases, with 11 bases between the two germline ends. This CDR3 is built from 14 residues. The CDR3 protein is CASSPRLGNQPQHF. In DNA form, the CDR3 reads TGTGCCAGCAGCCCGAGGCTTGGCAATCAGCCCCAGCATTTT.

V is TRBV12-3 or TRBV12-4 and J is TRBJ1-6; the D is unclear. The CDR3 extends over 14 amino acids. Trimming cost V 6 bases and J 9 bases, with 15 bases left between them. The CDR3 loop reads CASSADSIRSPLHF. Here the CDR3 DNA reads TGTGCCAGCAGCGCGGACTCCATACGTTCACCCCTCCACTTT.

V gene TRBV29-1 combines with J gene TRBJ1-1; D is uncertain. The V end was cut by 3 bases, the J end by 8 bases, with 4 bases between. This CDR3 has 9 amino acids. Germline V gene sequence: CDR1 SQVTM, CDR2 ANQGSEA. The CDR3 DNA reads TGCAGCGTTGACAGGGAAGCTTTCTTT. This encodes CSVDREAFF.

This clonotype showed up just a few times. The chain is built from TRBV20-1 and TRBJ1-5; maybe TRBD1 (5 bases). V lost 6 bases, J lost 0 bases, and 18 bases lay in between. Germline CDR1 DFQATT, CDR2 SNEGSKA (reference sequence). The CDR3 sequence is 16 residues long. CDR3 loop: CSARRGSGISNQPQHF. The CDR3 DNA sequence: TGCAGTGCCCGTCGGGGGAGTGGGATTAGCAATCAGCCCCAGCATTTT.

This clonotype has only a few counts. The chain uses TRBV2 and TRBJ2-6; 7 nucleotides match TRBD1. V lost 7 bases, J lost 2 bases, and 5 bases stayed unmatched. The CDR3 spans 15 residues. Germline CDR1 and CDR2: SNHLY and FYNNEI. The DNA for the CDR3 is TGTGCCAGCAAGACAGGGACGACTGGGGCCAACGTCCTGACTTTC. Translation gives CASKTGTTGANVLTF.

The V and J genes are TRBV7-8 and TRBJ1-3; D unresolved. The CDR3 runs 15 residues. CDR1 is SGHVS, CDR2 FQNEAQ, per germline. V was cut by 4 bases and J by 4 bases, with 14 bases left in between. The CDR3 region is CASSSPLDQGNTIYF. The CDR3 DNA is TGTGCCAGCAGCTCGCCCTTAGACCAGGGAAACACCATATATTTT.

The sample holds a few counts of this clonotype. In DNA, the CDR3 is TGTGCCAGCAGCGTAGGGGGAGGGGAAGGCACTGAAGCTTTCTTT. Its translation is CASSVGGGEGTEAFF. The chain uses TRBV9 and TRBJ1-1; a weak D match, TRBD1 (5 bases). CDR1 is SGDLS and CDR2 is YYNGEE in the germline V gene. V shed 0 bases and J shed 4 bases, with 13 bases lying between them. There are 15 residues in the CDR3.

The chain has TRBV12-3 or TRBV12-4 and TRBJ2-5; tentatively, D is TRBD1 or TRBD2 (5 bases each). The CDR3 has 15 residues. The V and J ends lost 4 bases and 4 bases respectively, with 16 bases between them. The CDR3 sequence is CASSSPGDLRETQYF. DNA for the CDR3: TGTGCCAGCAGTTCCCCTGGGGACCTTCGAGAGACCCAGTACTTC.

This clonotype was observed a handful of times. The rearrangement joins TRBV30 to TRBJ1-3; weak D call: TRBD1 (6 bases). Per germline, CDR1 GTSNPN and CDR2 SVGIG (reference sequence). The V and J ends lost 3 bases and 2 bases respectively, with 17 bases between them. The CDR3 spans 16 residues. CDR3 loop: CAWRLRWGQTGNTIYF. The CDR3, as DNA: TGTGCCTGGAGACTCCGGTGGGGGCAAACTGGAAACACCATATATTTT.

This chain links TRBV6-2 or TRBV6-3 with TRBJ1-6; possible D gene TRBD1, 5 bases. CDR3 length: 14 amino acids. The V end lost 5 bases, the J end lost 10 bases, and 15 bases lay between the germline ends. Germline CDR1 MNHEY, CDR2 SVGEGT. Written as DNA, the CDR3 is TGTGCCAGCAGTACGGGCCAGGGAGGCTCACCCCTCCACTTT. This codes for CASSTGQGGSPLHF.

The V gene is TRBV20-1, the J gene TRBJ1-2; D call uncertain. The CDR3 sequence is 17 residues long. The germline gives CDR1 DFQATT, CDR2 SNEGSKA (reference sequence). The V end lost 3 bases, the J end lost 3 bases, and 23 bases lay between the germline ends. CDR3 amino acids: CSASGEDPTRWDYGYTF. As DNA, the CDR3 is TGCAGTGCTAGTGGGGAGGACCCAACCAGATGGGACTATGGCTACACCTTC.

The chain links TRBV15 to TRBJ2-7; D gene unclear. V was clipped by 0 bases and J by 2 bases, with 14 bases between them. There are 16 residues in the CDR3. Germline V gene data show CDR1 as LNHNV and CDR2 as YYDKDF (reference sequence). CDR3 bases: TGTGCCACCAGCAGAGATCGGGTAAGAAACCCCTACGAGCAGTACTTC. Encoded protein: CATSRDRVRNPYEQYF. Filled out from reference TRBV15 and TRBJ2-7, the complete variable domain reads DAMVIQNPRYQVTQFGKPVTLSCSQTLNHNVMYWYQQKSSQAPKLLFHYYDKDFNNEADTPDNFQSRRPNTSFCFLDIRSPGLGDTAMYLCATSRDRVRNPYEQYFGPGTRLTVT.

This clonotype was counted a few times. J is TRBJ1-3 and V is TRBV25-1; D unclear. The CDR3 contains 12 residues. Germline-derived CDR1 and CDR2 are MGHDK and SYGVNS. Deletions cut 3 bases from V and 11 bases from J, with 11 bases between. The CDR3 protein is CASSERETAIYF. The CDR3 region has the DNA TGTGCCAGCAGTGAGAGGGAAACGGCCATATATTTT.

The chain's CDR3 is CASTEAQGRTEAFF. In DNA, the CDR3 is TGTGCCAGCACCGAGGCCCAGGGGCGTACTGAAGCTTTCTTT. The rearrangement joins TRBV3-1 to TRBJ1-1; possibly TRBD1 for D (6 bases). This CDR3 contains 14 residues. With 7 bases removed from V and 5 bases from J, the gap between germline ends came to 17 bases. Germline values: CDR1 LGHDT, CDR2 YNNKEL (reference sequence).

This clonotype is a singleton in its sample. The J gene is TRBJ1-1, the V gene TRBV4-3; 12 bases are shared with TRBD1. J gave up 5 bases and V 1 base, and 2 bases lay outside the gene matches. The CDR3 has 15 amino acids. CDR1 LGHNA and CDR2 YSLEER come from the germline V gene. CDR3 coding DNA: TGCGCCAGCAGCCAAGGGGACAGGGGGCATACTGAAGCTTTCTTT. This translates into CASSQGDRGHTEAFF.

J is TRBJ1-1 and V is TRBV12-3 or TRBV12-4, with D uncertain. The CDR3 covers 15 residues. V dropped 5 bases and J dropped 0 bases, with 13 bases sitting between them. In DNA, the CDR3 is TGTGCCAGCAGTCCCCGACGTAGCCTGAACACTGAAGCTTTCTTT. Its translation is CASSPRRSLNTEAFF.

The chain combines TRBV9 with TRBJ1-4; 7 bases are a match to TRBD1. The V gene end was trimmed by 3 bases and the J gene end by 4 bases; junction bases not matched to a gene: 6. Per the germline V gene, CDR1 is SGDLS and CDR2 is YYNGEE. The CDR3 runs 15 residues. CDR3 nucleotides: TGTGCCAGCAGCGGATCCGGGACAGTTAATGAAAAACTGTTTTTT. Translated, it gives CASSGSGTVNEKLFF.

The genes are TRBV7-6 and TRBJ1-1; D unresolved. Trimming pared 3 bases from V and 1 base from J, leaving 9 bases between. The CDR3 has 14 residues. CDR1 SGHVS and CDR2 FNYEAQ come from the germline V gene. CDR3 DNA: TGTGCCAGCAGCTTTGGCCAATCGAACACTGAAGCTTTCTTT. It translates to CASSFGQSNTEAFF.